This T cell receptor (beta chain) was obtained from a study of blood T cell repertoires in COVID-19. Overall study: The analysed material was cDNA or gDNA that came from T cells, B-cell-depleted T cells, or PBMCs.

Study members were between 18 and 89 years old and lived in 25 or so US regions. Participant reports of clinical history set cohort assignment. The CDR3 loop spans 17 amino acids. The germline V gene has CDR1 SGHAT and CDR2 FQNNGV. V lost 2 bases and J lost 4; bases outside the gene matches: 8. Authors' data handling: From reference gene primer amplification, estimates of nucleated cell counts were derived. Assay: immunoSEQ multiplex PCR; the TCRdb copy retains only in-frame clones and omits some. That table is the source of V, J and clone size, and D and trimming were worked out from the DNA. The top ten clones hold less than 4.5% of a sample with roughly 230,000 clones, about nine tenths of them seen once.

Sequenced: PBMCs or T cells enriched from blood (not recorded which). The V gene is TRBV11-2, the J gene TRBJ2-1; 10 nucleotides agree with TRBD1. The clonotype originates from a woman under 40 with acute COVID-19. CDR3 amino acids: CASSLSSPGQGYNEQFF. The CDR3 bases are TGTGCCAGCAGCTTATCCTCCCCGGGACAGGGGTACAATGAGCAGTTCTTC.